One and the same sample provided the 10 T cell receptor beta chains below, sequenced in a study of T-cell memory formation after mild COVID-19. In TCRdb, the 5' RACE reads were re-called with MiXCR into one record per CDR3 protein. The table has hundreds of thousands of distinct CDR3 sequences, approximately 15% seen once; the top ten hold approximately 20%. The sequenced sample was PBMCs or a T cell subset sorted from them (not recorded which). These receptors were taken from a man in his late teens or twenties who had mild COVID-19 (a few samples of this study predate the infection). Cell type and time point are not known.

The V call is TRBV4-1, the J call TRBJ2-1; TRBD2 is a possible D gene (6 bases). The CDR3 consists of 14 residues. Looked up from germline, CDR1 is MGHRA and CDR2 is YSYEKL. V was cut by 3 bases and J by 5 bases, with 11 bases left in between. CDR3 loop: CASSHGGVNNEQFF. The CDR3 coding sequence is TGCGCCAGCAGCCACGGGGGAGTAAACAATGAGCAGTTCTTC.

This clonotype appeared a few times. The CDR3 reads CSANQGAVRPLHF. The CDR3 coding sequence is TGCAGTGCCAATCAGGGGGCGGTACGGCCCCTCCACTTT. The rearrangement uses TRBV20-1 and TRBJ1-6; 8 nucleotides line up with TRBD1. This CDR3 is 13 amino acids long. In germline, CDR1 is DFQATT, CDR2 SNEGSKA (reference sequence). The V segment lost 6 bases and the J segment 13 bases; nucleotides outside the gene matches: 11.

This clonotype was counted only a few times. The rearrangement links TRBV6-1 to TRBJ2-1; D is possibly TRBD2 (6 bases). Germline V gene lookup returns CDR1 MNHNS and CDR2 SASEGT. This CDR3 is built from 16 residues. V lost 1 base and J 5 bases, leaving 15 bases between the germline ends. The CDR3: CASSEEWGTSHNEQFF. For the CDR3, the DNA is TGTGCCAGCAGTGAAGAGTGGGGGACTTCCCACAATGAGCAGTTCTTC.

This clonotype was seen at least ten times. CDR3: CAIGGVQGRQPQHF. CDR3 in DNA: TGTGCCATCGGTGGGGTACAGGGGCGACAGCCCCAGCATTTT. The V call is TRBV10-3, the J call TRBJ1-5; 7 positions match TRBD1. V gave up 8 bases and J gave up 7 bases; unmatched junction bases: 11. Germline CDR1 is ENHRY and CDR2 is SYGVKD. This CDR3 comprises 14 residues.

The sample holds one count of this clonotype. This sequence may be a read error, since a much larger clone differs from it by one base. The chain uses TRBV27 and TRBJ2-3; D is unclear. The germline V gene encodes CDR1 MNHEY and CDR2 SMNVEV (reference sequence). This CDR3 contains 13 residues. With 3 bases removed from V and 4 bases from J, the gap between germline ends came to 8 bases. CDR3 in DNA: TGTGCCAGCAGTTTTTCTAGTGCAGATACGCAGTATTTT. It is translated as CASSFSSADTQYF.

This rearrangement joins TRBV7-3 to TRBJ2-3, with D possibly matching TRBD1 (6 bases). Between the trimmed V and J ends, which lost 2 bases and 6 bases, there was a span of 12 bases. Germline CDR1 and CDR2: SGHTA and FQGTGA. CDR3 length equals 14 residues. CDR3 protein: CASSLQSQGDTQYF. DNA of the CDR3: TGTGCCAGCAGCTTACAGAGCCAGGGGGATACGCAGTATTTT.

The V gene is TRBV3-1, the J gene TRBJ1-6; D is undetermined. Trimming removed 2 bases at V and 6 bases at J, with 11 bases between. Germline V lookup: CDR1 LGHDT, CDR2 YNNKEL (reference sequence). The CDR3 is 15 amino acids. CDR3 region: CASSQLAEVNSPLHF. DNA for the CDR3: TGTGCCAGCAGCCAACTGGCGGAGGTTAATTCACCCCTCCACTTT.

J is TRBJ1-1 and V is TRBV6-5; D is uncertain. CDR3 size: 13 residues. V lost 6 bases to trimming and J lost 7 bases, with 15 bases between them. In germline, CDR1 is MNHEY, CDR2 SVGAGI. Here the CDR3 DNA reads TGTGCCAGCAGCCCCATGCGAAGGGATGAAGCTTTCTTT. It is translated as CASSPMRRDEAFF.

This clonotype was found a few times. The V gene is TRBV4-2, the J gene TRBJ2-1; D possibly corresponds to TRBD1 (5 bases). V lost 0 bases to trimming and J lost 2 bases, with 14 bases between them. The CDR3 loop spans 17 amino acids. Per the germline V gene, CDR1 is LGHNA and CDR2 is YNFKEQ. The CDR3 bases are TGTGCCAGCAGCCAAGATGTCGTAGACAGACCCTACAATGAGCAGTTCTTC. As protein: CASSQDVVDRPYNEQFF.

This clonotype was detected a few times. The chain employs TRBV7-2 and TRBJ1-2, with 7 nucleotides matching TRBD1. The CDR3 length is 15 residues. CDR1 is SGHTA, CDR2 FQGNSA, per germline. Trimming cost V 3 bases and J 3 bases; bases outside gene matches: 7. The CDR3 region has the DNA TGTGCCAGCAGCTTGGAGGGGACAGCCGACTATGGCTACACCTTC. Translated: CASSLEGTADYGYTF.